This is a list of T cell receptor beta chains from one sample in a study of T cell repertoires in cytomegalovirus infection. TCRdb used MiXCR to reprocess the reads, holding one entry per CDR3 protein. The data hold around 500,000 distinct CDR3 sequences, with under 55% observed a single time. For these TCRs, the target antigens are not known. Source: cultured PBMCs, taken from culture after CMV antigen stimulation. These receptors all come from a human donor in good health (CMV status not recorded). Some clones in this sample may be carry-over from other donors' samples. Each CDR3 is given with its conserved first and last residue. The order of the fields is clone size, V gene, J gene, D gene, CDR3 DNA, CDR3 protein. The D gene is left open where the match is weak. A row's size may be missing; if present it is once, few, many or a size class.

size: .
V: TRBV7-8
J: TRBJ2-7
D: TRBD2
DNA: TGTGCCAGCAGCTTAGGCGCGGGAGGGGACTACGAGCAGTACTTC
CDR3: CASSLGAGGDYEQYF

size: few
V: TRBV6-2/TRBV6-3
J: TRBJ1-1
D: TRBD1
DNA: TGTGCCAGCAGTTCCCACAGGGGAATGAACACTGAAGCTTTCTTT
CDR3: CASSSHRGMNTEAFF

size: .
V: TRBV19
J: TRBJ2-2
D: TRBD2
DNA: TGTGCCAGTAGTGTCGGACTAGCGGGAGCTCACGGGGAGCTGTTTTTT
CDR3: CASSVGLAGAHGELFF

size: .
V: TRBV2
J: TRBJ1-2
D: TRBD1
DNA: TGTGCCAGCAGTGTGGACAGGGGTAACTATGGCTACACCTTC
CDR3: CASSVDRGNYGYTF

size: few
V: TRBV6-1
J: TRBJ1-2
D: .
DNA: TGTGCCAGCAGTGTGACCGCGCTATATGGCTACACCTTC
CDR3: CASSVTALYGYTF

size: few
V: TRBV10-3
J: TRBJ1-4
D: .
DNA: TGTGCCATCAGAGGGGGAACTAATGAAAAACTGTTTTTT
CDR3: CAIRGGTNEKLFF

size: few
V: TRBV7-8
J: TRBJ2-1
D: .
DNA: TGTGCCAGCAGCCCCCGATGGGGAGTGTACAATGAGCAGTTCTTC
CDR3: CASSPRWGVYNEQFF

size: many
V: TRBV27
J: TRBJ1-2
D: .
DNA: TGTGCCAGCAGCGGTATACAGGGTCTATCGGATGGCTACACCTTC
CDR3: CASSGIQGLSDGYTF

size: .
V: TRBV6-1
J: TRBJ2-1
D: .
DNA: TGTGCCAGCAGTAGGGGGGGACTCCCCTACAATGAGCAGTTCTTC
CDR3: CASSRGGLPYNEQFF

size: .
V: TRBV7-2
J: TRBJ2-1
D: .
DNA: TGTGCCAGCAGCTTAGGAGGGGGGGGCGACAATGAGCAGTTCTTC
CDR3: CASSLGGGGDNEQFF

size: .
V: TRBV20-1
J: TRBJ2-1
D: .
DNA: TGCAGTGCTCCCGGGACTTCCAGCTCCTACAATGAGCAGTTCTTC
CDR3: CSAPGTSSSYNEQFF

size: .
V: TRBV5-4
J: TRBJ1-1
D: .
DNA: TGTGCCAGCAGAGAGTACCGGGACCTAAACACTGAAGCTTTCTTT
CDR3: CASREYRDLNTEAFF

size: .
V: TRBV12-3/TRBV12-4
J: TRBJ2-4
D: .
DNA: TGTGCCAGCAGTTTAGGGCAGAGTCAGTACTTC
CDR3: CASSLGQSQYF

size: .
V: TRBV20-1
J: TRBJ1-6
D: .
DNA: TGCAGTGCTTCTAGTGGGGTCGGAAATTCACCCCTCCACTTT
CDR3: CSASSGVGNSPLHF

size: few
V: TRBV6-6
J: TRBJ2-4
D: .
DNA: TGTGCCAGCAGTTTAGCCCTAATGGGAACCGGATCCAAAAACATTCAGTACTTC
CDR3: CASSLALMGTGSKNIQYF

size: many
V: TRBV7-2
J: TRBJ2-3
D: .
DNA: TGTGCCAGCAGCTTAAGGGGTCATTATGATACGCAGTATTTT
CDR3: CASSLRGHYDTQYF

size: few
V: TRBV3-1
J: TRBJ1-2
D: .
DNA: TGTGCCAGCAGTATGGGGGCCAACTATGGCTACACCTTC
CDR3: CASSMGANYGYTF

size: few
V: TRBV7-8
J: TRBJ2-3
D: .
DNA: TGTGCCAGCAGCTCCTCCTTCGGGGGTACTACGCAGTATTTT
CDR3: CASSSSFGGTTQYF

size: few
V: TRBV12-3/TRBV12-4
J: TRBJ1-6
D: .
DNA: TGTGCCAGCAGTCGACCCCTGGGGCGTCGGCAGGTGGGGCCTAGCTCCTATAATTCACCCCTCCACTTT
CDR3: CASSRPLGRRQVGPSSYNSPLHF

size: .
V: TRBV12-3/TRBV12-4
J: TRBJ2-1
D: .
DNA: TGTGCCAGCAGTAGGTACCGGGGCCAAAATGAGCAGTTCTTC
CDR3: CASSRYRGQNEQFF

size: .
V: TRBV7-2
J: TRBJ1-6
D: .
DNA: TGTGCCAGCAGCTCCACCGGGACTGTTAATTCACCCCTCCACTTT
CDR3: CASSSTGTVNSPLHF

size: few
V: TRBV12-3/TRBV12-4
J: TRBJ2-1
D: .
DNA: TGTGCCAGCAGTGGGACTGCCATCAATGAGCAGTTCTTC
CDR3: CASSGTAINEQFF

size: .
V: TRBV19
J: TRBJ2-7
D: .
DNA: TGTGCCAGTAGTACTCTCCGAGGTGGTGGCTCCTACGAGCAGTACTTC
CDR3: CASSTLRGGGSYEQYF

size: once
V: TRBV12-3/TRBV12-4
J: TRBJ1-1
D: .
DNA: TGTGCCAGCAGCCTAGGGTTGGAGATTACTGAAGCTTTCTTT
CDR3: CASSLGLEITEAFF

size: .
V: TRBV7-9
J: TRBJ1-1
D: .
DNA: TGTGCCAGCAGCCCATGGAACAGGCCGTTGGCTTTCTTT
CDR3: CASSPWNRPLAFF

size: .
V: TRBV7-8
J: TRBJ2-7
D: .
DNA: TGTGCCAGCAGTTCATCGGTCGAGGGACGCTACGAGCAGTACTTC
CDR3: CASSSSVEGRYEQYF

size: .
V: TRBV6-2/TRBV6-3
J: TRBJ2-2
D: .
DNA: TGTGCCACCCACGGGTCGAACACCGGGGAGCTGTTTTTT
CDR3: CATHGSNTGELFF

size: .
V: TRBV6-6
J: TRBJ1-5
D: .
DNA: TGTGCCAGCAGTCGCCAGGGCTCTCTCGAGCCCCAGCATTTT
CDR3: CASSRQGSLEPQHF

size: once
V: TRBV7-6
J: TRBJ2-7
D: TRBD1
DNA: TGTGCCAGCAGCACCACAGGGGATAGTTACGAGCAGTACTTC
CDR3: CASSTTGDSYEQYF

size: few
V: TRBV7-6
J: TRBJ2-3
D: .
DNA: TGTGCCAGCAGTTTCGAGCGATTTCCCACAGATACGCAGTATTTT
CDR3: CASSFERFPTDTQYF

size: few
V: TRBV12-3/TRBV12-4
J: TRBJ1-5
D: .
DNA: TGTGCCAGCAGTCCACTGAGGAATCAGCCCCAGCATTTT
CDR3: CASSPLRNQPQHF

size: .
V: TRBV20-1
J: TRBJ2-5
D: .
DNA: TGCAGTGCCAAAGGTGTGGGCCCTCAGGAGACCCAGTACTTC
CDR3: CSAKGVGPQETQYF

size: .
V: TRBV11-2
J: TRBJ2-7
D: .
DNA: TGTGCCAACAGCTTGAAGAGGGAGGCCGTCTACGAGCAGTACTTC
CDR3: CANSLKREAVYEQYF

size: few
V: TRBV7-9
J: TRBJ2-2
D: .
DNA: TGTGCCAGCAGCTTAGGTTTGGGGAACACCGGGGAGCTGTTTTTT
CDR3: CASSLGLGNTGELFF

size: .
V: TRBV6-1
J: TRBJ2-5
D: .
DNA: TGTGCCTCCGGAAAGGGCAGAGCGGAGGTGACCCAGTACTTC
CDR3: CASGKGRAEVTQYF

size: few
V: TRBV7-9
J: TRBJ2-1
D: TRBD2
DNA: TGTGCCAGCAGCCTTAGACTAGCGGGGGGCGACGAGCAGTTCTTC
CDR3: CASSLRLAGGDEQFF

size: few
V: TRBV20-1
J: TRBJ2-3
D: TRBD2
DNA: TGCAGTGCTAGTGCGGGCGGGGGGGCCACAGATACGCAGTATTTT
CDR3: CSASAGGGATDTQYF

size: .
V: TRBV6-6
J: TRBJ2-1
D: TRBD2
DNA: TGTGCCAGCAGTTACTCGATACTTCGGGGTCTAGCGGGAACTACAATCAATGAGCAGTTCTTC
CDR3: CASSYSILRGLAGTTINEQFF

size: few
V: TRBV7-6
J: TRBJ2-7
D: .
DNA: TGTGCCAGCAGCTTAGGGGGGCTGGTTCCCGAGCAGTACTTC
CDR3: CASSLGGLVPEQYF

size: few
V: TRBV11-2
J: TRBJ1-1
D: .
DNA: TGTGCCAGCAGAGGTGGAGGAAGGGGACTGGGCACTGAAGCTTTCTTT
CDR3: CASRGGGRGLGTEAFF

size: .
V: TRBV6-2/TRBV6-3
J: TRBJ2-1
D: .
DNA: TGTGCCAGCAGTTACCTCACCGGATACAATGAGCAGTTCTTC
CDR3: CASSYLTGYNEQFF

size: .
V: TRBV20-1
J: TRBJ2-1
D: .
DNA: TGCAGTGCTGCCCGGGACTCCTACAATGAGCAGTTCTTC
CDR3: CSAARDSYNEQFF

size: .
V: TRBV7-2
J: TRBJ2-1
D: TRBD2
DNA: TGTGCCAGCAGCCCCCGACTAGCGGGAGGCCTCAGCTCCTACAATGAGCAGTTCTTC
CDR3: CASSPRLAGGLSSYNEQFF

size: many
V: TRBV7-9
J: TRBJ1-4
D: TRBD1
DNA: TGTGCCAGCAGCTCCGGGACAGTTAATGAAAAACTGTTTTTT
CDR3: CASSSGTVNEKLFF

size: .
V: TRBV12-5
J: TRBJ2-3
D: .
DNA: TGTGCTAGTGGTTTATTAACGGGGGGCCCTCATACGCAGTATTTT
CDR3: CASGLLTGGPHTQYF

size: .
V: TRBV12-3/TRBV12-4
J: TRBJ2-3
D: .
DNA: TGTGCCAGCACCTTAGGCATGGGGACCTGGGGGGGCCTCACAGATACGCAGTATTTT
CDR3: CASTLGMGTWGGLTDTQYF

size: .
V: TRBV7-2
J: TRBJ2-7
D: TRBD1
DNA: TGTGCCAGCAGCCTGACAGGGAACTCCTACGAGCAGTACTTC
CDR3: CASSLTGNSYEQYF

size: .
V: TRBV27
J: TRBJ1-4
D: .
DNA: TGTGCCAGCAGCCAAAGACAGGTCCAGAGTGAAAAACTGTTTTTT
CDR3: CASSQRQVQSEKLFF

size: few
V: TRBV7-2
J: TRBJ2-1
D: TRBD2
DNA: TGTGCCAGCAGCTTAGCGGGCCTAGCGGAGGCCAATGAGCAGTTCTTC
CDR3: CASSLAGLAEANEQFF

size: .
V: TRBV7-4
J: TRBJ1-4
D: TRBD1
DNA: TGTGCCAGCAGCTTCCGGGACAGGGACGGGGTACTGTTTTTT
CDR3: CASSFRDRDGVLFF

size: few
V: TRBV7-6
J: TRBJ1-3
D: .
DNA: TGTGCCAGCAGCTCCGGACAGCTGGCTGGAAACACCATATATTTT
CDR3: CASSSGQLAGNTIYF

size: few
V: TRBV7-6
J: TRBJ2-1
D: TRBD2
DNA: TGTGCCAGCAGCTTAGCTCGCGGGGGTAGCAATGAGCAGTTCTTC
CDR3: CASSLARGGSNEQFF

size: .
V: TRBV14
J: TRBJ2-3
D: .
DNA: TGTGCCAGCAGCCTTCAGGGATACGGCACAGATACGCAGTATTTT
CDR3: CASSLQGYGTDTQYF

size: .
V: TRBV19
J: TRBJ2-7
D: .
DNA: TGTGCCAGTAGTGGAGGACACTATGACTCCTACGAGCAGTACTTC
CDR3: CASSGGHYDSYEQYF

size: .
V: TRBV5-5
J: TRBJ2-2
D: TRBD1
DNA: TGTGCCAGCAGCTTGGTGGGTACAGGGGGCGCTGACACCGGGGAGCTGTTTTTT
CDR3: CASSLVGTGGADTGELFF

size: .
V: TRBV25-1
J: TRBJ2-4
D: .
DNA: TGTGCCAGCAGTCCTCGGGACTTAGCCAAAAACATTCAGTACTTC
CDR3: CASSPRDLAKNIQYF

size: .
V: TRBV7-2
J: TRBJ2-2
D: TRBD1
DNA: TGTGCCAGCAGCTTAGAGGCGACAGGGATCGGGGAGCTGTTTTTT
CDR3: CASSLEATGIGELFF

size: .
V: TRBV20-1
J: TRBJ2-5
D: .
DNA: TGCAGTGCTAGAGGGGACACCCAAGAGACCCAGTACTTC
CDR3: CSARGDTQETQYF

size: few
V: TRBV7-4
J: TRBJ1-5
D: TRBD1
DNA: TGTGCCAGCAGTTCGACAGGGATGGATCAGCCCCAGCATTTT
CDR3: CASSSTGMDQPQHF